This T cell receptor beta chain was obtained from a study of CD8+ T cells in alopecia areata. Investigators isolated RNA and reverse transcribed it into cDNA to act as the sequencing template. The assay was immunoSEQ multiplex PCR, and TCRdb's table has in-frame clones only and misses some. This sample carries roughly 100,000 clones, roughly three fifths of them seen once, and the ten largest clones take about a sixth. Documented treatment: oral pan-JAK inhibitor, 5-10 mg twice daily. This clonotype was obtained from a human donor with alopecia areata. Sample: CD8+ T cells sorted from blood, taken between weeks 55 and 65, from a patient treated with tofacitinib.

The CDR3 nucleotides are TGTGCCAGTACCCCGGATAGGCTGGGGAACACTGAAGCTTTCTTT. Its translation: CASTPDRLGNTEAFF. The chain has TRBV19 and TRBJ1-1; D not resolved. The germline CDR1 and CDR2 sequences are LNHDA and SQIVND (reference sequence). V was shortened by 7 bases and J by 1 base, with 16 bases between the two germline ends. This CDR3 is 15 amino acids long.